These 20 T cell receptor beta chains originate from one sample sequenced in a study of blood T cell repertoires in COVID-19. This table comes from immunoSEQ multiplex PCR, and its TCRdb copy is limited to in-frame clones, with some not included. The sample includes around 42,000 clones, roughly four fifths seen only once; the top ten take more than 2%. Sequenced sample: peripheral blood. These receptors were taken from a woman aged 55-70 years with acute or convalescent COVID-19.

V gene TRBV18 combines with J gene TRBJ1-6; 9 bases line up with TRBD1. The CDR3 length is 14 residues. The germline V gene has CDR1 KGHSH and CDR2 LQKENI. With V trimmed by 6 bases and J by 6 bases, 3 bases remained unmatched. CDR3 sequence reads: CASSSGQGNSPLHF. In nucleotides, the CDR3 is TGTGCCAGCTCCTCGGGACAGGGTAATTCACCCCTCCACTTT.

The chain uses TRBV11-2 and TRBJ1-2, with D maybe TRBD1 (6 bases). The CDR3 runs to 14 residues. Deletions cut 1 base from V and 4 bases from J, with 10 bases between. The germline CDR1 and CDR2 sequences are SGHAT and FQNNGV. Here the CDR3 reads CASSLVGGAYGYTF. DNA for the CDR3: TGTGCCAGCAGCTTAGTTGGGGGCGCCTATGGCTACACCTTC.

The CDR3 is CASSLRDTEAFF. CDR3 DNA: TGTGCCAGCTCCTTGAGGGACACTGAAGCTTTCTTT. V usage is TRBV7-9 and J usage is TRBJ1-1, with D uncertain. The CDR3 has 12 amino acids. Trimming removed 8 bases from V and 3 bases from J, with 10 bases in between. Looked up from germline, CDR1 is SEHNR and CDR2 is FQNEAQ (reference sequence).

The chain is built from TRBV14 and TRBJ2-7, with D maybe TRBD1 (5 bases). The CDR3 runs 14 residues. Germline-derived CDR1 and CDR2 are SGHDN and FVKESK. Trimming removed 0 bases from V and 1 base from J, with 7 bases in between. The CDR3 bases are TGTGCCAGCAGCCAAGAACGGACATCCTACGAGCAGTACTTC. Its translation: CASSQERTSYEQYF.

This chain connects TRBV19 to TRBJ1-2; TRBD1 aligns across 8 bases. CDR3 length: 14 residues. The germline V gene has CDR1 LNHDA and CDR2 SQIVND (reference sequence). The trim removed 9 bases at V and 2 bases at J, leaving 8 bases unmatched. The CDR3 spells CASDSTGVNYGYTF. The CDR3 region has the DNA TGTGCCAGCGATTCGACAGGGGTGAACTATGGCTACACCTTC.

This rearrangement joins TRBV2 to TRBJ1-5; D gene unclear. This CDR3 is built from 19 residues. Germline values: CDR1 SNHLY, CDR2 FYNNEI. Trimming took 3 bases from V and 0 from J, leaving 21 bases between them. The CDR3 DNA follows: TGTGCCAGCAGTGAGGTGAGGGTGGAATTGTTAAATAGCAATCAGCCCCAGCATTTT. This translates into CASSEVRVELLNSNQPQHF.

The gene calls are TRBV30 and TRBJ1-1; D gene uncertain. Trimming left V 4 bases short and J 0 bases short, with 18 bases between. CDR1 GTSNPN and CDR2 SVGIG come from the germline V gene (reference sequence). The length of the CDR3 is 16 residues. CDR3: CAWTRLSGLMNTEAFF. The CDR3 DNA is TGTGCCTGGACCCGACTGTCCGGACTGATGAACACTGAAGCTTTCTTT.

The rearrangement uses TRBV28 and TRBJ2-1; D not certain. With 7 bases removed from V and 7 bases from J, the gap between germline ends came to 17 bases. Germline V gives CDR1 MDHEN, CDR2 SYDVKM. There are 14 residues in the CDR3. Here the CDR3 reads CASTAGGKKNEQFF. CDR3 DNA: TGTGCCAGCACCGCAGGTGGAAAAAAAAATGAGCAGTTCTTC.

This CDR3 reads CASSTRYDRNYGYTF. In DNA form, the CDR3 reads TGTGCCAGTAGTACCCGTTACGACAGAAACTATGGCTACACCTTC. The chain links TRBV19 to TRBJ1-2; TRBD1 is a possible D gene (5 bases). V lost 4 bases to trimming and J lost 2 bases, with 14 bases between them. CDR1 is LNHDA and CDR2 is SQIVND in the germline V gene (reference sequence). This CDR3 comprises 15 residues.

V usage is TRBV6-5 and J usage is TRBJ2-1, with D tentatively TRBD1 (6 bases). This CDR3 has 14 residues. Trimming removed 10 bases at V and 0 bases at J, with 13 bases between. The germline V gene encodes CDR1 MNHEY and CDR2 SVGAGI. The CDR3 reads CATQGLGSYNEQFF. The CDR3 DNA sequence: TGTGCCACACAGGGTCTCGGCTCCTACAATGAGCAGTTCTTC.

This sequence joins TRBV7-3 and TRBJ2-1; D ambiguous. The CDR3 extends over 15 amino acids. The V and J ends lost 1 base and 0 bases respectively, with 7 bases between them. In germline, CDR1 is SGHTA, CDR2 FQGTGA. The DNA of the CDR3 is TGTGCCAGCAGCTTAATCACCAGCTCCTACAATGAGCAGTTCTTC. It translates to CASSLITSSYNEQFF. The full variable domain, completed using reference TRBV7-3 and TRBJ2-1, is GAGVSQTPSNKVTEKGKYVELRCDPISGHTALYWYRQSLGQGPEFLIYFQGTGAADDSGLPNDRFFAVRPEGSVSTLKIQRTERGDSAVYLCASSLITSSYNEQFFGPGTRLTVL.

The chain joins TRBV19 to TRBJ1-3; D uncertain. There are 13 residues in the CDR3. V was trimmed by 6 bases and J by 4 bases, leaving 10 bases between them. CDR1 is LNHDA and CDR2 is SQIVND in the germline V gene (reference sequence). CDR3 bases: TGTGCCAGTAGCCTGGGGAGAGGAAACACCATATATTTT. Residues: CASSLGRGNTIYF.

Points on this clone: Its ends do not fully match the called genes, so a read error is possible. The chain joins TRBV6-2 or TRBV6-3 to TRBJ2-1; D ambiguous. Looked up from germline, CDR1 is MNHEY and CDR2 is SVGEGT. The CDR3 is 13 amino acids. CDR3: CASSYPRYDEQFF. The CDR3 DNA reads TGTGCCAGCAGTTACCCCCGCTACGATGAGCAGTTCTTC.

The rearrangement links TRBV25-1 to TRBJ1-1, with no clear D. CDR1 is MGHDK, CDR2 SYGVNS, per germline. Trimming cost V 9 bases and J 8 bases, with 16 bases left between them. The length of the CDR3 is 12 residues. CDR3 DNA sequence: TGTGCCAGTTGGTACCCCGGGAGAGAAGCTTTCTTT. It encodes CASWYPGREAFF.

This clone was detected only once. The V gene is TRBV27, the J gene TRBJ1-2; the match to TRBD1 covers 9 bases. Losses at the gene ends were 4 bases for V and 8 bases for J; bases not matched to a gene: 2. CDR3 length: 12 amino acids. The V gene's germline CDR1 is MNHEY and CDR2 SMNVEV (reference sequence). CDR3 region: CASSSGQGGYTF. The CDR3 nucleotides read TGTGCCAGCAGTTCGGGACAGGGAGGCTACACCTTC.

The V gene is TRBV12-3 or TRBV12-4, the J gene TRBJ2-1, with a possible D match to TRBD2 (5 bases). The CDR3 sequence is 13 residues long. V was shortened by 2 bases and J by 5 bases, with 7 bases between the two germline ends. Here the CDR3 DNA reads TGTGCCAGCAGTTTATCCGGGGACAATGAGCAGTTCTTC. Encoded protein: CASSLSGDNEQFF.

The chain combines TRBV27 with TRBJ2-3, with D possibly being TRBD2 (6 bases). V lost 6 bases, J lost 0 bases, and 13 bases lay in between. The CDR3 runs to 15 residues. The V gene's germline CDR1 is MNHEY and CDR2 SMNVEV (reference sequence). The CDR3 region is CASRLASVSTDTQYF. The CDR3 DNA reads as TGTGCCAGCAGATTGGCTAGCGTAAGCACAGATACGCAGTATTTT.

This clone was seen a handful of times. This chain links TRBV2 with TRBJ1-6; TRBD1 matches 8 bases. Germline V CDR1 and CDR2: SNHLY, FYNNEI. Losses at the gene ends were 5 bases for V and 10 bases for J; bases not matched to a gene: 7. The CDR3 is 14 amino acids. The DNA for the CDR3 is TGTGCCAGCAGTCCCAGGGGGCGGGGATCACCCCTCCACTTT. Its protein product is CASSPRGRGSPLHF.

This chain uses TRBV5-1 with TRBJ2-1; 8 bases match TRBD2. Germline CDR1 reads SGHRS; CDR2 reads YFSETQ. Germline trimming cut 9 bases from V and 0 bases from J; bases unmatched to any gene: 8. The CDR3 runs to 15 residues. The CDR3 DNA is TGCGCCACCAAGACCGGGACTAGCTCCTACAATGAGCAGTTCTTC. Translation gives CATKTGTSSYNEQFF.

The chain employs TRBV5-8 and TRBJ2-1, with TRBD1 identical over 9 bases. Germline values: CDR1 SGHTS, CDR2 YDEGEE. The CDR3 length is 15 residues. V lost 4 bases and J lost 5; bases outside the gene matches: 7. The CDR3 DNA reads as TGTGCCAGCAGCCGGGACAGGGCAATCCACAATGAGCAGTTCTTC. This codes for CASSRDRAIHNEQFF.